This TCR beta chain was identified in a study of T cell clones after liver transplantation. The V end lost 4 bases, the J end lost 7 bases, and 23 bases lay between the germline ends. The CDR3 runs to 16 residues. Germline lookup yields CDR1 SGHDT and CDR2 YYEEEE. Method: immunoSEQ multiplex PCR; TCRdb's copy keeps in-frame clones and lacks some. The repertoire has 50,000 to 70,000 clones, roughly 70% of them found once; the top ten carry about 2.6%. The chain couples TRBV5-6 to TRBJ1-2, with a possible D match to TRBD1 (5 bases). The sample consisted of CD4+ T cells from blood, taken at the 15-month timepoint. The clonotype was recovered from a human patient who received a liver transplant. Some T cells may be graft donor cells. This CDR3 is CASSPTPTAAAGGYTF. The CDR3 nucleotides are TGTGCCAGCAGCCCCACGCCGACAGCAGCTGCGGGTGGCTACACCTTC. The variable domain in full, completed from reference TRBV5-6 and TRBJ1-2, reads DAGVTQSPTHLIKTRGQQVTLRCSPKSGHDTVSWYQQALGQGPQFIFQYYEEEERQRGNFPDRFSGHQFPNYSSELNVNALLLGDSALYLCASSPTPTAAAGGYTFGSGTRLTVV.